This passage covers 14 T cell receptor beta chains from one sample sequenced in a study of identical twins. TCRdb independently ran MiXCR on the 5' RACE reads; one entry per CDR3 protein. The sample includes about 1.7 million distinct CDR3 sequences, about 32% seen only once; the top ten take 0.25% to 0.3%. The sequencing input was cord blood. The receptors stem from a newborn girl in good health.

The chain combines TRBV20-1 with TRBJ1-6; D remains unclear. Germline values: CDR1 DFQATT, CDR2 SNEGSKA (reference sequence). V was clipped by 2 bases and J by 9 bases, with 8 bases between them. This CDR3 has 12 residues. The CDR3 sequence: CSARRRASPLHF. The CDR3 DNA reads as TGCAGTGCTAGAAGGAGGGCTTCACCCCTCCACTTT.

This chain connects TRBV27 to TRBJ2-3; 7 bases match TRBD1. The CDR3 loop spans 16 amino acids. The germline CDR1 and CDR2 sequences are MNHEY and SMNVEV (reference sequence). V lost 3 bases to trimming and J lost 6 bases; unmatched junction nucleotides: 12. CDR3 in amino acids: CASSFLGQRSEDTQYF. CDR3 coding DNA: TGTGCCAGCAGTTTCCTGGGACAGAGAAGTGAGGATACGCAGTATTTT.

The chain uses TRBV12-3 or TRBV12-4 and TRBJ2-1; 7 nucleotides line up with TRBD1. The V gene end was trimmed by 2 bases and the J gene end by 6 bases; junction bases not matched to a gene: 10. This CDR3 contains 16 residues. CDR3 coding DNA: TGTGCCAGCAGTTTACGGTTTTATAGACAGGGCAATGAGCAGTTCTTC. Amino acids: CASSLRFYRQGNEQFF.

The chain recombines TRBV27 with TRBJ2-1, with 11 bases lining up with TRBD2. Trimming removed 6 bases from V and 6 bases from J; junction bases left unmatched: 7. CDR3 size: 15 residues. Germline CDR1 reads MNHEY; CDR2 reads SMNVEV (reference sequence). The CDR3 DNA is TGTGCCAGCAGCTGGAGGACTAGCGGGTTCAATGAGCAGTTCTTC. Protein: CASSWRTSGFNEQFF.

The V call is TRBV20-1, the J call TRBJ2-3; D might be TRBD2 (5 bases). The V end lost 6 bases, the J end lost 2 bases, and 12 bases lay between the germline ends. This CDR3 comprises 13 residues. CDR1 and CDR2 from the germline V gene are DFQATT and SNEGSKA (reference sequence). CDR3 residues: CSAPTMTTDTQYF. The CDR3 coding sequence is TGCAGTGCGCCGACTATGACCACAGATACGCAGTATTTT.

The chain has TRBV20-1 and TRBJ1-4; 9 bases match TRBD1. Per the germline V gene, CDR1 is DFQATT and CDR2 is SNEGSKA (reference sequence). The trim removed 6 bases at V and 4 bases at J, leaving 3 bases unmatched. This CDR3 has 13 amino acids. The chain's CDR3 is CSAGTGLNEKLFF. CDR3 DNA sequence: TGCAGTGCCGGGACAGGGCTTAATGAAAAACTGTTTTTT.

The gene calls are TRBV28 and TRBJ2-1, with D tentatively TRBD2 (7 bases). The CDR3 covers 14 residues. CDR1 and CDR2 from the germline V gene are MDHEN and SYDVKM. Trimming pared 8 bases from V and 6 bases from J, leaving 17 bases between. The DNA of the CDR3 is TGTGCCAGCCGGTATGGGGGGGGGCCCAATGAGCAGTTCTTC. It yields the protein CASRYGGGPNEQFF.

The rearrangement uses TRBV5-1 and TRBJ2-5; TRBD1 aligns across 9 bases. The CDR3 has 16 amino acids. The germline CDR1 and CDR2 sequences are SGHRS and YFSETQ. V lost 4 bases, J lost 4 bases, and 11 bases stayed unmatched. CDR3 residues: CASSGSGQGMRETQYF. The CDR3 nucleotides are TGCGCCAGCAGCGGTTCGGGACAGGGTATGAGAGAGACCCAGTACTTC.

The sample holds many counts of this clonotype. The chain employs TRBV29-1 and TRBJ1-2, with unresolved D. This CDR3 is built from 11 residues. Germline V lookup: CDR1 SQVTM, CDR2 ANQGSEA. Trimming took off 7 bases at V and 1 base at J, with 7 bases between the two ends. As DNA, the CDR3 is TGCAGCGGTGGCCTTAACTATGGCTACACCTTC. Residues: CSGGLNYGYTF. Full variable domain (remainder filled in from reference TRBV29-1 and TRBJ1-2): SAVISQKPSRDICQRGTSLTIQCQVDSQVTMMFWYRQQPGQSLTLIATANQGSEATYESGFVIDKFPISRPNLTFSTLTVSNMSPEDSSIYLCSGGLNYGYTFGSGTRLTVV.

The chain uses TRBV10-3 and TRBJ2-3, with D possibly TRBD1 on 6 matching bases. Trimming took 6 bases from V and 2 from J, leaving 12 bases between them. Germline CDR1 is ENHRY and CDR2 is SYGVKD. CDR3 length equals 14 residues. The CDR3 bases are TGTGCCATCAGGCCGGGACACCCCACAGATACGCAGTATTTT. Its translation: CAIRPGHPTDTQYF.

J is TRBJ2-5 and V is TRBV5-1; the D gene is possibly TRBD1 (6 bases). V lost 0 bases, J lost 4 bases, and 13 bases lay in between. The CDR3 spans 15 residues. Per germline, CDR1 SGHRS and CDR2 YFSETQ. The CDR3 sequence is CASSLGIQGLETQYF. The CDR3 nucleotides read TGCGCCAGCAGCTTGGGGATACAGGGATTAGAGACCCAGTACTTC.

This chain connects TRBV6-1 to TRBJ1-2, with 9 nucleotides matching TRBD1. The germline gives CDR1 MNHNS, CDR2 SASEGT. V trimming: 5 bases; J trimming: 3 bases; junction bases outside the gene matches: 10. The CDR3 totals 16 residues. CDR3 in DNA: TGTGCCAGCAGTAGGTACCACAGGGGGCACGACTATGGCTACACCTTC. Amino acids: CASSRYHRGHDYGYTF.

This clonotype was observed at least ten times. This CDR3 reads CSAEDRGIDYGYTF. CDR3 nucleotides: TGCAGTGCCGAGGACAGAGGAATTGACTATGGCTACACCTTC. The chain recombines TRBV20-1 with TRBJ1-2; tentative D call: TRBD1 (6 bases). Trimming removed 6 bases at V and 3 bases at J, with 17 bases between. The CDR3 has 14 residues. Germline loops: CDR1 DFQATT, CDR2 SNEGSKA (reference sequence).

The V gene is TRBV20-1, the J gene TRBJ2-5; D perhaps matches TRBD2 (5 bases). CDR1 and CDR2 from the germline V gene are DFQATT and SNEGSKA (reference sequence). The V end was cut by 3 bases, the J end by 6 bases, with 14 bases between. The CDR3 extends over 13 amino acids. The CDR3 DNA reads TGCAGTGCTAGGTCGGAGGCCGGGAAGACCCAGTACTTC. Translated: CSARSEAGKTQYF.